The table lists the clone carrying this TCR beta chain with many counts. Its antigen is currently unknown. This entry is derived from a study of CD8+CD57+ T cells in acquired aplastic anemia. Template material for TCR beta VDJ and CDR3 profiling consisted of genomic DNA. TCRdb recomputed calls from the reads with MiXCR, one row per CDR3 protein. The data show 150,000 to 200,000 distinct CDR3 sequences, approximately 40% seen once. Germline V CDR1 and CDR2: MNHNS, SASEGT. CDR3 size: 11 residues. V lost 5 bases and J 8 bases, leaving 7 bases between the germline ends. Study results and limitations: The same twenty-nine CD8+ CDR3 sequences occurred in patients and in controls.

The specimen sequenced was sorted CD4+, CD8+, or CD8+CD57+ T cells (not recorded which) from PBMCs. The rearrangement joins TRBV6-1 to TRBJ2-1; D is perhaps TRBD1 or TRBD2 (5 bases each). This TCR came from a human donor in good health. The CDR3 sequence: CASSRDDEQFF. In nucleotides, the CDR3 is TGTGCCAGCAGTCGGGACGATGAGCAGTTCTTC.